A selection of T cell receptor beta chains follows, all from one sample in a study of shared clonotypes between healthy human individuals. TCRdb's copy holds only in-frame clones and misses some; the assay was immunoSEQ multiplex PCR. The sample yields around 700,000 clones, around 90% seen once. The sequenced sample was naive CD8+ T cells sorted from blood. These receptors all stem from a young man in good health. The CDR3 runs from the conserved cysteine through the conserved F or W. A D gene is named only where the DNA matches it firmly. Size values are once, few and many counts, or a class for expanded clones, and some rows have none.

TRBV7-8	-	TRBJ2-3	-	CASSLPADGTDTQYF	TGTGCCAGCAGCTTACCAGCGGACGGCACAGATACGCAGTATTTT
TRBV4-3	few	TRBJ2-7	-	CASSQDGGYYEQYF	TGCGCCAGCAGCCAAGATGGAGGGTACTACGAGCAGTACTTC
TRBV5-4	-	TRBJ2-7	TRBD2	CASSFDLAGRNSYEQYF	TGTGCCAGCAGCTTCGACCTAGCGGGAAGGAACTCCTACGAGCAGTACTTC
TRBV20-1	-	TRBJ2-3	-	CSDKSGDTQYF	TGCAGTGACAAATCTGGGGATACGCAGTATTTT
TRBV19	-	TRBJ2-1	TRBD2	CASSMVAGVYNEQFF	TGTGCCAGTAGTATGGTGGCGGGAGTATACAATGAGCAGTTCTTC
TRBV27	-	TRBJ2-5	-	CASSLNRWRAQRETQYF	TGTGCCAGCAGTTTAAATAGGTGGCGGGCCCAGCGGGAGACCCAGTACTTC
TRBV18	-	TRBJ2-1	TRBD2	CASSPVTVAGGRYEQFF	TGTGCCAGCTCACCTGTGACTGTAGCGGGAGGACGCTATGAGCAGTTCTTC
TRBV29-1	-	TRBJ2-7	-	CSVLRDNSYEQYF	TGCAGCGTTTTGAGGGACAACTCCTACGAGCAGTACTTC
TRBV27	-	TRBJ2-7	-	CASSLGGGLYRSEQYF	TGTGCCAGCAGTCTCGGCGGAGGGCTTTACAGGTCCGAGCAGTACTTC
TRBV6-1	-	TRBJ1-5	TRBD1	CASSEVGQGRPQHF	TGTGCCAGCAGTGAAGTTGGACAGGGTCGGCCCCAGCATTTT
TRBV27	-	TRBJ2-1	-	CASSHKRSTTYNEQFF	TGTGCCAGCAGCCATAAGCGGAGCACCACCTACAATGAGCAGTTCTTC
TRBV18	-	TRBJ2-7	-	CASSPGSSVYEQYF	TGTGCCAGCTCACCAGGGTCTAGCGTCTACGAGCAGTACTTC
TRBV27	-	TRBJ2-1	-	CASSLDSGTRTEQFF	TGTGCCAGCAGTCTAGACTCCGGGACACGGACTGAGCAGTTCTTC
TRBV27	-	TRBJ2-3	TRBD2	CASSLGAGRMTDTQYF	TGTGCCAGCAGTTTAGGAGCGGGAAGGATGACAGATACGCAGTATTTT